The T cell receptor beta chain under discussion was sequenced for a study of T-cell reconstitution after alpha-beta-depleted transplantation in children. Preparation of the TCRbeta library was carried out with unique molecular identifiers. Using its own MiXCR run on the PCR reads, TCRdb lists one record per CDR3 protein. The table records approximately 490,000 distinct CDR3 sequences, around 13% of them present only once. This clonotype was counted between two and nine times. This receptor was identified in a human donor who donated a stem cell graft to a child with combined immunodeficiency. The specimen was PBMCs from the stem cell graft donor, collected from the stem cell graft.

This CDR3 is CASSTGTATNEKLFF. Written as DNA, the CDR3 is TGCGCCAGCAGCACCGGGACAGCAACTAATGAAAAACTGTTTTTT. The rearrangement joins TRBV5-1 to TRBJ1-4, with 7 bases aligning to TRBD1. This CDR3 is built from 15 residues. Germline loops: CDR1 SGHRS, CDR2 YFSETQ. Trimming at V came to 4 bases and at J to 0 bases, leaving 3 bases not matched to a gene.